Each of the 13 T cell receptor beta chains below was sequenced from the same sample in a study of tumor and adjacent non-tumor tissue in lung cancer. A modified ARM-PCR protocol with three rounds of nested PCR amplified TCRbeta. In TCRdb, the multiplex PCR reads were re-called with MiXCR into one record per CDR3 protein. The table lists some 71,000 distinct CDR3 sequences, 72% of them singletons. This sample's RNA came from whole unsorted tissue. What was sequenced was lung tumor tissue. The source is a woman between 40 and 50 years old with non-small cell lung cancer.

Notes on this clonotype: Compared with germline, one end of the junction differs, possibly owing to a read error. The V call is TRBV28, the J call TRBJ1-6, with a weak D call TRBD1 (5 bases). Germline V gene lookup returns CDR1 MDHEN and CDR2 SYDVKM. The CDR3 totals 14 residues. The CDR3 is CAGSPTGDNPPLHF. DNA for the CDR3: TGTGCCGGCAGTCCAACAGGAGATAATCCACCCCTCCACTTT. Looking up the rest from reference TRBV28 and TRBJ1-6 gives the full variable domain: DVKVTQSSRYLVKRTGEKVFLECVQDMDHENMFWYRQDPGLGLRLIYFSYDVKMKEKGDIPEGYSVSREKKERFSLILESASTNQTSMYLCAGSPTGDNPPLHFGNGTRLTVT.

This rearrangement joins TRBV7-2 to TRBJ2-5; the match to TRBD1 covers 8 bases. Unmatched junction bases numbered 7, after V lost 5 bases and J lost 5 bases. This CDR3 is built from 14 residues. Germline CDR1 reads SGHTA; CDR2 reads FQGNSA. In DNA, the CDR3 is TGTGCCAGCAGCCTCGGGACAGGTTGGGAGACCCAGTACTTC. Protein: CASSLGTGWETQYF.

This chain connects TRBV7-8 to TRBJ2-1; D possibly corresponds to TRBD2 (5 bases). V shed 6 bases and J shed 10 bases, with 10 bases lying between them. The CDR3 runs to 11 residues. Germline loops: CDR1 SGHVS, CDR2 FQNEAQ. CDR3: CASSMEVEQFF. The CDR3 bases are TGTGCCAGCAGTATGGAGGTGGAGCAGTTCTTC.

This clonotype was seen a single time. V gene TRBV30 combines with J gene TRBJ2-5, with D perhaps given as TRBD1 or TRBD2 (7 bases each). V was cut by 3 bases and J by 5 bases, with 19 bases left in between. This CDR3 has 15 residues. Germline V gives CDR1 GTSNPN, CDR2 SVGIG (reference sequence). CDR3 loop: CAWRIGQGGKETQYF. CDR3 nucleotide sequence: TGTGCCTGGAGAATCGGCCAGGGGGGGAAGGAGACCCAGTACTTC.

Note on this clonotype: Mismatch with germline at one junction end may stem from a read error. This chain connects TRBV11-2 to TRBJ1-4, with D possibly being TRBD1 (5 bases). The CDR3 consists of 16 residues. Germline CDR1 reads SGHAT; CDR2 reads FQNNGV. The chain's CDR3 is CACSLQDQVQGEKLFF. The CDR3 DNA follows: TGTGCCTGCAGCCTTCAGGATCAGGTGCAGGGCGAAAAACTGTTTTTT.

Comments on this clonotype: Germline and junction disagree at one end, which may indicate a read error. The chain's CDR3 is CSVGVDSHYNEQFF. The CDR3 DNA follows: TGCAGCGTTGGGGTGGACTCCCACTACAACGAGCAGTTCTTC. This chain connects TRBV29-1 to TRBJ2-1; D might be TRBD2 (5 bases). CDR1 and CDR2 from the germline V gene are SQVTM and ANQGSEA. This CDR3 spans 14 amino acids.

Worth noting for this clonotype: A read error may account for a junction end that differs from germline. The chain is built from TRBV4-1 and TRBJ2-7; D is unclear. The CDR3 loop spans 14 amino acids. Germline values: CDR1 MGHRA, CDR2 YSYEKL. CDR3 sequence: CASSQGPRAYEPYF. Written as DNA, the CDR3 is TGTGCCAGCAGCCAAGGTCCGAGAGCCTACGAGCCGTACTTC.

As to this clonotype: The CDR3 carries no conserved terminal phenylalanine or tryptophan, so it likely arises from a read error. The genes are TRBV29-1 and TRBJ2-4; 11 bases match TRBD2. The V and J ends lost 2 bases and 8 bases, in that order; junction bases with no gene match: 11. CDR1 and CDR2 from the germline V gene are SQVTM and ANQGSEA. This CDR3 spans 16 amino acids. The CDR3 DNA is TGCAGCGTTGAATTTCCACTAGCGGGGGCCGGGGACATTCAGTACATC. It yields the protein CSVEFPLAGAGDIQYI.

This clonotype was counted between two and nine times. The junction does not match germline at one end; this may be a read error. The CDR3 bases are TGCGCCAGCAGCTCTGGGACCAAACCAACAGATATGCAGTATTTT. Its translation is CASSSGTKPTDMQYF. The chain carries TRBV11-2 and TRBJ2-3; D possibly matches TRBD1 or TRBD2 (5 bases each). Germline CDR1 and CDR2: SGHAT and FQNNGV. This CDR3 has 15 residues.

Turning to this clonotype: Given a much more abundant clone one base away, this may be a read error. The conserved closing phenylalanine or tryptophan is absent in this CDR3, likely reflecting a read error. V gene TRBV7-8 combines with J gene TRBJ2-1; 9 bases line up with TRBD2. The CDR3 has 16 amino acids. Germline CDR1 reads SGHVS; CDR2 reads FQNEAQ. Trimming cost V 3 bases and J 3 bases; bases outside gene matches: 6. CDR3 in amino acids: CASSFRTSAYYNEQFL. DNA for the CDR3: TGTGCCAGCAGCTTCCGGACTAGCGCTTACTACAATGAGCAGTTCCTC.

Comment on this clonotype: This sequence may be a read error, since a much larger clone differs from it by one base. The DNA for the CDR3 is TGTGCCAGCAGCCCTTACAGGGCTCAGAGTTTCCCCCTCCACTTT. It translates to CASSPYRAQSFPLHF. The V gene is TRBV7-8, the J gene TRBJ1-6; tentatively, D is TRBD1 (6 bases). The CDR3 length is 15 residues. The V gene lost 5 bases and the J gene lost 13 bases, with 21 bases spanning the gap. Germline CDR1 reads SGHVS; CDR2 reads FQNEAQ.

The chain joins TRBV11-1 to TRBJ2-7, with D possibly TRBD1 on 6 matching bases. The germline CDR1 and CDR2 sequences are SGHAT and FQDESV (reference sequence). The CDR3 contains 14 residues. The CDR3 spells CAGGVQGGVYEQYF. The CDR3 DNA sequence: TGTGCAGGCGGTGTACAGGGCGGAGTGTACGAGCAGTACTTC.

The CDR3 loop reads CASSDGWERTNTQYF. The CDR3 DNA follows: TGTGCCAGCAGTGATGGGTGGGAGAGGACAAACACGCAGTATTTT. The chain couples TRBV2 to TRBJ2-3; D tentatively fits TRBD1 or TRBD2 (5 bases each). In germline, CDR1 is SNHLY, CDR2 FYNNEI. The CDR3 spans 15 residues. Trimming removed 3 bases at V and 9 bases at J, with 19 bases between.